Listed below are T cell receptor beta chains from one sample, sequenced in a study of T cell changes during pregnancy in multiple sclerosis. The data were produced by immunoSEQ multiplex PCR, yet TCRdb's version contains in-frame clones alone and is incomplete. The sample has 25,000 to 30,000 clones, 70% to 90% seen once; the top ten hold approximately 6.9%. Sequences were derived from CD8+ T cells from peripheral blood mononuclear cells, sampled in the second trimester of pregnancy. The receptors stem from a female donor with multiple sclerosis, enrolled in a pregnancy study. The CDR3 runs from the conserved cysteine through the conserved F or W. Each record gives: D gene, clone size, J gene, V gene, CDR3 protein, CDR3 DNA. The D gene is left open where the match is weak. A clone size is listed for some rows: how often the clone was seen (once, few, many), or a class if it is expanded.

D gene: -
clone size: -
J gene: TRBJ2-3
V gene: TRBV28
CDR3 protein: CASSFYRIGTDTQYF
CDR3 DNA: TGTGCCAGCAGTTTTTACAGAATAGGCACAGATACGCAGTATTTT

D gene: TRBD1
clone size: -
J gene: TRBJ1-4
V gene: TRBV6-1
CDR3 protein: CASRGTGDFEKLFF
CDR3 DNA: TGTGCCAGCAGGGGGACAGGGGACTTTGAAAAACTGTTTTTT

D gene: TRBD1
clone size: -
J gene: TRBJ2-7
V gene: TRBV7-9
CDR3 protein: CASSQRTGLGEQYF
CDR3 DNA: TGTGCCAGCAGCCAGAGGACAGGGCTTGGCGAGCAGTACTTC

D gene: -
clone size: -
J gene: TRBJ2-5
V gene: TRBV28
CDR3 protein: CASSQEGRRETQYF
CDR3 DNA: TGTGCCAGCAGCCAGGAGGGCCGGCGGGAGACCCAGTACTTC

D gene: TRBD1
clone size: -
J gene: TRBJ2-7
V gene: TRBV10-3
CDR3 protein: CAIMTGEDEQYF
CDR3 DNA: TGTGCCATCATGACAGGGGAGGACGAGCAGTACTTC

D gene: -
clone size: -
J gene: TRBJ1-2
V gene: TRBV27
CDR3 protein: CASSNVAGLLGYTF
CDR3 DNA: TGTGCCAGCAGCAACGTCGCAGGGCTCCTTGGCTACACCTTC

D gene: TRBD1
clone size: -
J gene: TRBJ1-2
V gene: TRBV5-8
CDR3 protein: CASSLPQGADYGYTF
CDR3 DNA: TGTGCCAGCAGCTTACCTCAGGGGGCCGACTATGGCTACACCTTC

D gene: TRBD1
clone size: -
J gene: TRBJ2-7
V gene: TRBV7-9
CDR3 protein: CASSLGGQGYEQYF
CDR3 DNA: TGTGCCAGCAGCTTAGGGGGACAGGGGTACGAGCAGTACTTC

D gene: -
clone size: -
J gene: TRBJ2-7
V gene: TRBV9
CDR3 protein: CASSVDTGAYEQYF
CDR3 DNA: TGTGCCAGCAGCGTAGATACGGGAGCTTACGAGCAGTACTTC

D gene: TRBD2
clone size: -
J gene: TRBJ2-3
V gene: TRBV4-2
CDR3 protein: CASSPRLADSDTQYF
CDR3 DNA: TGTGCCAGCAGCCCGAGACTAGCCGATTCAGATACGCAGTATTTT

D gene: -
clone size: -
J gene: TRBJ1-2
V gene: TRBV6-5
CDR3 protein: CASTKDGGTTYGYTF
CDR3 DNA: TGTGCCAGCACCAAAGACGGGGGGACCACCTATGGCTACACCTTC

D gene: TRBD2
clone size: -
J gene: TRBJ2-2
V gene: TRBV4-1
CDR3 protein: CASSQGTSGRTGELFF
CDR3 DNA: TGCGCCAGCAGCCAAGGGACTAGCGGGAGAACCGGGGAGCTGTTTTTT

D gene: -
clone size: once
J gene: TRBJ1-2
V gene: TRBV6-5
CDR3 protein: CASSYSFGVNYGYTF
CDR3 DNA: TGTGCCAGCAGTTACTCGTTCGGGGTTAACTATGGCTACACCTTC

D gene: -
clone size: -
J gene: TRBJ2-1
V gene: TRBV2
CDR3 protein: CASSETAKNEQFF
CDR3 DNA: TGTGCCAGCAGTGAAACAGCAAAGAATGAGCAGTTCTTC

D gene: TRBD1
clone size: -
J gene: TRBJ2-5
V gene: TRBV5-1
CDR3 protein: CASSGLTGDQETQYF
CDR3 DNA: TGCGCCAGCAGCGGGTTGACAGGGGACCAAGAGACCCAGTACTTC

D gene: TRBD2
clone size: -
J gene: TRBJ2-7
V gene: TRBV7-6
CDR3 protein: CASSQRGGAYEQYF
CDR3 DNA: TGTGCCAGCTCCCAACGGGGGGGGGCCTACGAGCAGTACTTC

D gene: TRBD1
clone size: -
J gene: TRBJ2-2
V gene: TRBV15
CDR3 protein: CATSRGRDSANTGELFF
CDR3 DNA: TGTGCCACCAGCAGAGGACGGGACAGCGCGAACACCGGGGAGCTGTTTTTT

D gene: TRBD1
clone size: -
J gene: TRBJ1-1
V gene: TRBV5-6
CDR3 protein: CASSPGGNTEAFF
CDR3 DNA: TGTGCCAGCAGCCCAGGGGGGAACACTGAAGCTTTCTTT

D gene: TRBD1
clone size: -
J gene: TRBJ2-3
V gene: TRBV27
CDR3 protein: CASSLEGQGVDTQYF
CDR3 DNA: TGTGCCAGCAGTTTGGAGGGACAGGGGGTCGATACGCAGTATTTT

D gene: TRBD1
clone size: -
J gene: TRBJ2-1
V gene: TRBV12-5
CDR3 protein: CASGDRSNEQFF
CDR3 DNA: TGTGCTAGTGGGGACAGGTCGAATGAGCAGTTCTTC

D gene: TRBD2
clone size: -
J gene: TRBJ2-7
V gene: TRBV19
CDR3 protein: CASSIVLGTSATYEQYF
CDR3 DNA: TGTGCCAGTAGTATAGTTTTAGGGACTAGTGCTACCTACGAGCAGTACTTC

D gene: TRBD2
clone size: -
J gene: TRBJ2-7
V gene: TRBV14
CDR3 protein: CASSQALAGSTRYEQYF
CDR3 DNA: TGTGCCAGCAGCCAAGCACTAGCGGGATCGACGAGATACGAGCAGTACTTC

D gene: -
clone size: -
J gene: TRBJ1-1
V gene: TRBV28
CDR3 protein: CASSSLQGFSMNTEAFF
CDR3 DNA: TGTGCCAGCAGTTCTCTACAGGGATTCTCGATGAACACTGAAGCTTTCTTT

D gene: -
clone size: -
J gene: TRBJ1-5
V gene: TRBV15
CDR3 protein: CATSRDRGISNQPQHF
CDR3 DNA: TGTGCCACCAGCAGAGACCGGGGGATTAGCAATCAGCCCCAGCATTTT

D gene: -
clone size: once
J gene: TRBJ1-1
V gene: TRBV7-9
CDR3 protein: CASSDSRDFGNTEAFF
CDR3 DNA: TGTGCCAGCAGCGACTCCCGGGACTTTGGGAACACTGAAGCTTTCTTT

D gene: -
clone size: -
J gene: TRBJ1-4
V gene: TRBV4-1
CDR3 protein: CASSLQTGMGDEKLFF
CDR3 DNA: TGCGCCAGCAGCCTCCAAACAGGGATGGGGGATGAAAAACTGTTTTTT

D gene: -
clone size: -
J gene: TRBJ2-1
V gene: TRBV27
CDR3 protein: CASSLTFRNEQFF
CDR3 DNA: TGTGCCAGCAGTTTAACATTTCGAAATGAGCAGTTCTTC

D gene: TRBD1
clone size: once
J gene: TRBJ2-1
V gene: TRBV7-8
CDR3 protein: CASSLPGQGYNEQFF
CDR3 DNA: TGTGCCAGCAGCTTACCGGGACAGGGCTACAATGAGCAGTTCTTC

D gene: -
clone size: once
J gene: TRBJ1-2
V gene: TRBV9
CDR3 protein: CASSAGGEPGGYGYTF
CDR3 DNA: TGTGCCAGCAGCGCGGGGGGGGAACCTGGTGGCTATGGCTACACCTTC

D gene: -
clone size: once
J gene: TRBJ2-5
V gene: TRBV11-2
CDR3 protein: CASSPGSKETQYF
CDR3 DNA: TGTGCCAGCAGCCCAGGATCCAAAGAGACCCAGTACTTC

D gene: TRBD1
clone size: -
J gene: TRBJ1-6
V gene: TRBV23-1
CDR3 protein: CAGTAQGVYNSPLHF
CDR3 DNA: TGCGCCGGGACGGCCCAGGGGGTCTATAATTCACCCCTCCACTTT

D gene: -
clone size: -
J gene: TRBJ2-3
V gene: TRBV9
CDR3 protein: CASSVQGSLSDTQYF
CDR3 DNA: TGTGCCAGCAGCGTACAGGGGAGTCTTTCAGATACGCAGTATTTT

D gene: -
clone size: -
J gene: TRBJ2-7
V gene: TRBV7-9
CDR3 protein: CASSFSRDEQYF
CDR3 DNA: TGTGCCAGCAGCTTTTCCCGGGACGAGCAGTACTTC